The T cell receptor (beta chain) described here comes from a study of CXCR3-negative and CXCR3-positive naive CD8 T cells. General study findings and limits: Naive CXCR3-negative cells resembled naive CXCR3-positive cells in TRBV-TRBJ usage; memory cells differed.

In the case of this clonotype: Antigen unknown.

TRB cDNA libraries were made by UMI-labeled 5' RACE. TCRdb re-called the 5' RACE reads and catalogs CDR3 proteins one per entry, DNA excluded. The record lists 43,000 or so distinct CDR3 sequences, of which the ten most abundant hold roughly 1.4%. The CDR3 extends over 14 amino acids. Germline V gene data show CDR1 as SGHTA and CDR2 as FQGNSA. The chain joins TRBV7-2 to TRBJ2-7. The sequence was collected from a human donor in good health. Some clones in this sample may be carry-over from other donors' samples. Specimen: naive CXCR3- CD8+ T cells from blood. Described subset: CD45RO-CCR7+CD27+CD95- naive CD8+ T cells lacking CXCR3 (TNR3-). The CDR3 here is CASSLLGSTYEQYF.